Listed below are T cell receptor beta chains from one sample, sequenced in a study of blood T cell repertoires in COVID-19. Some clones are missing from TCRdb's copy, which holds only in-frame ones; the method was immunoSEQ multiplex PCR. This table has about 400,000 clones, roughly 88% appearing once. Material: PBMCs or T cells enriched from blood (not recorded which). These receptors were taken from a woman aged 40 to 50 with acute COVID-19. Both conserved end residues are part of each CDR3. The D gene is left open where the match is weak. Clone size, where shown, is once, few, many, or a class for clones that have expanded.

v_call	j_call	clone_size	d_call	cdr3_aa	cdr3_nt
TRBV5-1	TRBJ2-5	NA	TRBD1	CASSLIGGMETQYF	TGCGCCAGCAGCTTGATAGGGGGCATGGAGACCCAGTACTTC
TRBV27	TRBJ2-5	NA	TRBD2	CASSPLTSRPPQYF	TGTGCCAGCAGCCCCTTGACTAGCCGCCCCCCCCAGTACTTC
TRBV15	TRBJ1-5	NA	TRBD1	CATSRNVPGQGLVSNQPQHF	TGTGCCACCAGCAGAAATGTCCCGGGACAGGGGTTGGTAAGCAATCAGCCCCAGCATTTT
TRBV9	TRBJ2-7	NA	TRBD1	CASSPMTGYEQYF	TGTGCCAGCAGCCCGATGACAGGGTACGAGCAGTACTTC
TRBV4-1	TRBJ2-5	NA	TRBD1	CASSQQDRGTETQYF	TGCGCCAGCAGCCAACAGGACAGGGGGACAGAGACCCAGTACTTC
TRBV11-2	TRBJ2-7	NA	TRBD1	CASSLDRENEQYF	TGTGCCAGCAGCCTGGACAGGGAAAACGAGCAGTACTTC
TRBV5-4	TRBJ2-3	NA	NA	CASSLRTATDTQYF	TGTGCCAGCAGCTTGAGGACAGCCACAGATACGCAGTATTTT
TRBV19	TRBJ2-3	NA	NA	CASSISFPVDTQYF	TGTGCCAGTAGTATCTCTTTCCCGGTAGATACGCAGTATTTT
TRBV5-1	TRBJ2-3	NA	NA	CASSFDIGSRTDTQYF	TGCGCCAGCAGCTTTGATATTGGCTCTCGCACAGATACGCAGTATTTT
TRBV10-3	TRBJ1-1	NA	NA	CAISEAVRSTEAFF	TGTGCCATCAGTGAGGCGGTAAGAAGCACTGAAGCTTTCTTT
TRBV18	TRBJ1-1	few	TRBD1	CASSPSRGQNTEAFF	TGTGCCAGCTCACCTTCAAGGGGGCAGAACACTGAAGCTTTCTTT
TRBV2	TRBJ2-3	NA	TRBD2	CAISGGAADTQYF	TGTGCCATCTCCGGGGGGGCGGCAGATACGCAGTATTTT
TRBV19	TRBJ1-1	once	NA	CASSILASEAFF	TGTGCCAGTAGTATCTTAGCTTCTGAAGCTTTCTTT
TRBV19	TRBJ2-1	NA	NA	CASTGSYNEQFF	TGTGCCAGTACCGGCTCCTACAATGAGCAGTTCTTC
TRBV5-1	TRBJ2-3	NA	TRBD2	CASSLEGLAGGRTDTQYF	TGCGCCAGCAGCTTGGAAGGACTAGCGGGGGGGCGGACAGATACGCAGTATTTT
TRBV4-1	TRBJ2-3	NA	NA	CASSQGMGSSSDTQYF	TGCGCCAGCAGCCAAGGAATGGGGAGCTCGTCGGATACGCAGTATTTT
TRBV3-1/TRBV3-2	TRBJ2-1	NA	TRBD1	CASSQGDRGYNEQFF	TGTGCCAGCAGCCAAGGAGACAGGGGCTACAATGAGCAGTTCTTC
TRBV15	TRBJ2-3	NA	TRBD2	CATSRGALADTDTQYF	TGTGCCACCAGCAGAGGTGCACTAGCGGACACAGATACGCAGTATTTT
TRBV7-8	TRBJ2-7	NA	TRBD1	CASSLVRQGPYEQYF	TGTGCCAGCAGCTTAGTCCGACAGGGGCCCTACGAGCAGTACTTC
TRBV5-3	TRBJ2-5	NA	NA	CARSHTGLNAHETQYF	TGTGCCAGAAGCCATACCGGACTCAATGCCCACGAGACCCAGTACTTC
TRBV5-1	TRBJ2-1	NA	TRBD1	CASRSGQGSSYNEQFF	TGCGCCAGCAGGTCGGGACAGGGTTCGTCCTACAATGAGCAGTTCTTC
TRBV29-1	TRBJ2-7	NA	TRBD2	CSVGTSYEQYF	TGCAGCGTCGGGACTAGCTACGAGCAGTACTTC
TRBV13	TRBJ2-7	NA	NA	CASSQQAYEQYF	TGTGCCAGCAGTCAACAGGCCTACGAGCAGTACTTC
TRBV24-1	TRBJ1-1	NA	NA	CATSDSRVPMRAFF	TGTGCCACCAGTGATTCCAGGGTGCCAATGCGAGCTTTCTTT
TRBV3-1/TRBV3-2	TRBJ1-2	few	NA	CASSRAGANYGYTF	TGTGCCAGCAGCCGGGCGGGGGCTAACTATGGCTACACCTTC
TRBV21-1	TRBJ1-2	NA	NA	CASSKAPLVGTGHYTF	TGTGCCAGCAGCAAAGCCCCCTTGGTAGGGACAGGGCACTACACCTTC
TRBV27	TRBJ1-5	once	NA	CASSPGSNQPQHF	TGTGCCAGCAGTCCCGGGAGCAATCAGCCCCAGCATTTT
TRBV5-1	TRBJ2-5	NA	TRBD1	CASRSGTGQETQYF	TGCGCCAGCCGCTCTGGGACAGGGCAAGAGACCCAGTACTTC
TRBV27	TRBJ1-6	NA	NA	CASTDLGSYNSPLHF	TGTGCCAGCACCGACCTAGGCTCCTATAATTCACCCCTCCACTTT
TRBV6-5	TRBJ1-6	few	NA	CASKDRSGPNSPLHF	TGTGCCAGCAAGGACAGATCGGGTCCCAATTCACCCCTCCACTTT
TRBV5-4	TRBJ2-3	NA	TRBD2	CASSSGLAGGRTDTQYF	TGTGCCAGCAGCTCGGGACTAGCGGGGGGTAGAACAGATACGCAGTATTTT
TRBV6-6	TRBJ1-5	NA	NA	CASSYTGMTSNQPQHF	TGTGCCAGCAGTTACACAGGGATGACTAGCAATCAGCCCCAGCATTTT
TRBV5-1	TRBJ2-1	NA	TRBD2	CASSFSGLAGGSMNEQFF	TGCGCCAGCAGCTTTTCGGGACTAGCGGGGGGGTCTATGAATGAGCAGTTCTTC
TRBV24-1	TRBJ2-5	NA	TRBD1	CATGYAGGKTQYF	TGTGCCACCGGTTACGCAGGGGGCAAGACCCAGTACTTC
TRBV3-1/TRBV3-2	TRBJ2-5	once	NA	CASSQGAEETQYF	TGTGCCAGCAGCCAAGGAGCTGAAGAGACCCAGTACTTC
TRBV7-9	TRBJ1-2	NA	NA	CASSWGPRGYTF	TGTGCCAGCAGCTGGGGGCCTCGGGGCTACACCTTC
TRBV11-3	TRBJ2-2	once	TRBD2	CASSPGTSSSGELFF	TGTGCCAGCAGCCCTGGGACTAGCAGCTCCGGGGAGCTGTTTTTT
TRBV9	TRBJ2-1	NA	NA	CASSIHGTNNEQFF	TGTGCCAGCAGCATCCACGGGACAAACAATGAGCAGTTCTTC
TRBV20-1	TRBJ2-3	NA	NA	CSARRVDTQYF	TGCAGTGCTAGACGGGTTGATACGCAGTATTTT
TRBV18	TRBJ1-4	NA	TRBD1	CASSRDQGANEKLFF	TGTGCCAGCTCACGTGACCAGGGGGCAAATGAAAAACTGTTTTTT
TRBV25-1	TRBJ1-6	NA	NA	CASSEGSITNSPLHF	TGTGCCAGCAGTGAGGGCAGTATAACCAATTCACCCCTCCACTTT
TRBV7-8	TRBJ2-1	once	NA	CASSFEGDPYNEQFF	TGTGCCAGCAGCTTTGAGGGGGACCCATACAATGAGCAGTTCTTC
TRBV5-1	TRBJ2-1	NA	TRBD2	CASSFLPGGGTTRYNEQFF	TGCGCCAGCAGCTTTCTCCCGGGGGGGGGAACTACCAGATACAATGAGCAGTTCTTC
TRBV2	TRBJ1-6	once	TRBD1	CASSVLRGLSPLHF	TGTGCCAGCAGTGTCCTCAGGGGGCTTTCACCCCTCCACTTT
TRBV5-5	TRBJ1-2	NA	NA	CASSLNLKAVYGYTF	TGTGCCAGCAGCTTAAACCTCAAAGCCGTCTATGGCTACACCTTC
TRBV25-1	TRBJ2-1	NA	TRBD2	CASSDSAGGRYNEQFF	TGTGCCAGCAGTGATTCGGCGGGGGGCCGGTACAATGAGCAGTTCTTC
TRBV19	TRBJ2-2	NA	TRBD2	CASSPLAGLNTGELFF	TGTGCCAGTAGTCCCTTAGCGGGGTTGAACACCGGGGAGCTGTTTTTT